This T cell receptor (beta chain) was sequenced during a study of control samples from healthy donors and cancer patients. Profiled with immunoSEQ multiplex PCR; TCRdb holds only in-frame clones, not every one. The sample holds approximately 120,000 clones; about 89% are singletons and the top ten take 17%. Trimming removed 5 bases from V and 6 bases from J, with 20 bases in between. Germline assignment: CDR1 MNHEY and CDR2 SVGEGT. The CDR3 sequence is 16 residues long. The V gene is TRBV6-2 or TRBV6-3, the J gene TRBJ1-5, with D maybe TRBD1 (5 bases). The specimen sequenced was blood. The clonotype originates from a woman aged 50 to 65 in good health. The DNA of the CDR3 is TGTGCCAGCAGTCTTTACGATGGGGCGGGCGGTCAGCCCCAGCATTTT. Its translation is CASSLYDGAGGQPQHF.